The 21 T cell receptor beta chains reported below all come from one sample, sequenced in a study of control samples from healthy donors and cancer patients. Method: immunoSEQ multiplex PCR; TCRdb's copy keeps in-frame clones and lacks some. This table has approximately 50,000 clones, 75% to 90% appearing once. The sample comprised PBMCs. Receptors originate from a man aged 55 to 70 with head and neck cancer.

V gene TRBV7-2 combines with J gene TRBJ2-7; no clear D. Germline V CDR1 and CDR2: SGHTA, FQGNSA. The ends were cut back, 1 base at V and 1 base at J, with 8 bases in the middle. This CDR3 comprises 14 residues. CDR3 sequence: CASSLGVGSYEQYF. In DNA, the CDR3 is TGTGCCAGCAGCTTAGGCGTCGGGTCCTACGAGCAGTACTTC.

The chain couples TRBV28 to TRBJ1-5, with D maybe TRBD1 (6 bases). Germline CDR1 and CDR2: MDHEN and SYDVKM. V lost 2 bases and J lost 1, with 9 bases in between. This CDR3 is built from 15 residues. The CDR3 DNA sequence: TGTGCCAGCAGTTTACTGGGGGCAAGCAATCAGCCCCAGCATTTT. This gives the protein CASSLLGASNQPQHF.

The rearrangement joins TRBV5-6 to TRBJ1-2; no firm D call. Germline V gene sequence: CDR1 SGHDT, CDR2 YYEEEE. Trimming stripped 0 bases from V and 2 bases from J, with 17 bases between. This CDR3 spans 17 amino acids. The DNA for the CDR3 is TGTGCCAGCAGCTTGGGCGGAGGCGACCGAGTGAACTATGGCTACACCTTC. Translation gives CASSLGGGDRVNYGYTF. The full variable domain, with the rest looked up from reference TRBV5-6 and TRBJ1-2, is DAGVTQSPTHLIKTRGQQVTLRCSPKSGHDTVSWYQQALGQGPQFIFQYYEEEERQRGNFPDRFSGHQFPNYSSELNVNALLLGDSALYLCASSLGGGDRVNYGYTFGSGTRLTVV.

The chain is built from TRBV6-6 and TRBJ1-5; possible D gene TRBD1, 5 bases. This CDR3 region has 14 residues. Trimming cost V 4 bases and J 3 bases, with 10 bases left between them. The germline V gene has CDR1 MNHNY and CDR2 SVGAGI (reference sequence). The CDR3 DNA is TGTGCCAGCAGTTGGGGAGGGGTCAATCAGCCCCAGCATTTT. It codes for CASSWGGVNQPQHF.

The chain recombines TRBV6-5 with TRBJ1-2; D possibly corresponds to TRBD1 (6 bases). CDR1 and CDR2 from the germline V gene are MNHEY and SVGAGI. The V gene lost 6 bases and the J gene lost 2 bases, with 10 bases spanning the gap. The CDR3 is 13 amino acids. The CDR3 sequence is CASRTQGNYGYTF. For the CDR3, the DNA is TGTGCCAGCAGGACACAGGGAAACTATGGCTACACCTTC.

The chain joins TRBV7-9 to TRBJ2-6, with TRBD1 as a possible D gene (5 bases). Germline V gene lookup returns CDR1 SEHNR and CDR2 FQNEAQ (reference sequence). The length of the CDR3 is 15 residues. Trimming removed 5 bases at V and 0 bases at J, with 8 bases between. The CDR3 sequence is CASSRDSSGANVLTF. As DNA, the CDR3 is TGTGCCAGCAGCAGAGACAGCTCTGGGGCCAACGTCCTGACTTTC. Full variable domain (outside the CDR3, taken from reference TRBV7-9 and TRBJ2-6): DTGVSQNPRHKITKRGQNVTFRCDPISEHNRLYWYRQTLGQGPEFLTYFQNEAQLEKSRLLSDRFSAERPKGSFSTLEIQRTEQGDSAMYLCASSRDSSGANVLTFGAGSRLTVL.

In its sample, this clone was seen once. This sequence joins TRBV12-5 and TRBJ2-3; D may be TRBD1 (5 bases). The germline gives CDR1 LGHNT, CDR2 FRNRAP. The V gene lost 2 bases and the J gene lost 4 bases, with 10 bases spanning the gap. This CDR3 contains 14 residues. CDR3 protein: CASGLTGAADTQYF. The CDR3 DNA sequence: TGTGCTAGTGGTTTGACAGGTGCCGCAGATACGCAGTATTTT. Looking up the rest from reference TRBV12-5 and TRBJ2-3 gives the full variable domain: DARVTQTPRHKVTEMGQEVTMRCQPILGHNTVFWYRQTMMQGLELLAYFRNRAPLDDSGMPKDRFSAEMPDATLATLKIQPSEPRDSAVYFCASGLTGAADTQYFGPGTRLTVL.

The chain links TRBV7-2 to TRBJ2-5; D possibly corresponds to TRBD2 (5 bases). CDR1 and CDR2 (germline): SGHTA, FQGNSA. There are 16 residues in the CDR3. V dropped 5 bases and J dropped 5 bases, with 21 bases sitting between them. The CDR3 coding sequence is TGTGCCAGCAGCCCCCCCGGGCCGCTTAGGAGGGAGACCCAGTACTTC. It is translated as CASSPPGPLRRETQYF.

This clone has just one count. The V gene is TRBV4-3, the J gene TRBJ2-7; D call uncertain. Germline assignment: CDR1 LGHNA and CDR2 YSLEER. This CDR3 spans 13 amino acids. Deletions cut 2 bases from V and 6 bases from J, with 11 bases between. In DNA, the CDR3 is TGCGCCAGCAGCCAAAACCAGCTGTCCGAGCAGTACTTC. It is translated as CASSQNQLSEQYF.

The CDR3 protein is CATSLMRANEKLFF. The CDR3 bases are TGTGCCACCAGCCTGATGAGGGCTAATGAAAAACTGTTTTTT. The V call is TRBV15, the J call TRBJ1-4; D gene ambiguous. This CDR3 region has 14 residues. V was trimmed by 5 bases and J by 3 bases, leaving 10 bases between them. From germline, CDR1 is LNHNV and CDR2 YYDKDF (reference sequence).

The chain uses TRBV15 and TRBJ1-2; maybe TRBD1 (5 bases). Germline assignment: CDR1 LNHNV and CDR2 YYDKDF (reference sequence). V was trimmed by 1 base and J by 4 bases, leaving 13 bases between them. This CDR3 comprises 15 residues. DNA for the CDR3: TGTGCCACCAGCAGAGTTCAAAGGGGCGGCTATGGCTACACCTTC. This codes for CATSRVQRGGYGYTF.

The rearrangement joins TRBV7-9 to TRBJ2-7; the match to TRBD2 covers 14 bases. Trimming cost V 0 bases and J 0 bases; bases outside gene matches: 7. The CDR3 runs to 19 residues. Germline CDR1 and CDR2: SEHNR and FQNEAQ (reference sequence). In nucleotides, the CDR3 is TGTGCCAGCAGCTTAGCGCCGGGACTAGCGGGAGTATTCTCCTACGAGCAGTACTTC. Translating it yields CASSLAPGLAGVFSYEQYF.

The chain combines TRBV23-1 with TRBJ2-1; 10 bases align to TRBD1. TRBV23-1 is sorted into the ORF group, with uncertain function. The CDR3 extends over 16 amino acids. The V gene end was trimmed by 5 bases and the J gene end by 4 bases; junction bases not matched to a gene: 8. The CDR3 bases are TGCGCCAGCAGTTCGACCGGGACAGGGGATTACAATGAGCAGTTCTTC. It specifies CASSSTGTGDYNEQFF.

The chain employs TRBV28 and TRBJ1-1, with 9 bases identical to TRBD1. The CDR3 is made up of 14 amino acids. Germline V gives CDR1 MDHEN, CDR2 SYDVKM. V gave up 6 bases and J gave up 6 bases; unmatched junction bases: 8. The CDR3 DNA reads as TGTGCCAGCAGCTCGGGACAGGGAATCTCTGAAGCTTTCTTT. This codes for CASSSGQGISEAFF.

The chain uses TRBV6-1 and TRBJ1-4, with D possibly matching TRBD1 (5 bases). The CDR3 contains 17 residues. V was clipped by 3 bases and J by 4 bases, with 18 bases between them. The germline V gene encodes CDR1 MNHNS and CDR2 SASEGT. The chain's CDR3 is CASSDRGNPAINEKLFF. DNA of the CDR3: TGTGCCAGCAGTGATCGGGGGAATCCTGCTATTAATGAAAAACTGTTTTTT.

The chain has TRBV5-6 and TRBJ2-5; TRBD2 might be the D (7 bases). Germline V gene lookup returns CDR1 SGHDT and CDR2 YYEEEE. The CDR3 loop spans 14 amino acids. The germline V and J ends were trimmed by 0 bases and 7 bases, with 13 bases remaining between them. For the CDR3, the DNA is TGTGCCAGCAGCTTGGAGGGGGGGCCAGGGACCCAGTACTTC. As protein: CASSLEGGPGTQYF.

This clone is classed as medium-sized (0.01 to 0.1%). V is TRBV27 and J is TRBJ1-5, with a weak D call TRBD1 (5 bases). Trimming left V 4 bases short and J 6 bases short, with 16 bases between. Germline V gene sequence: CDR1 MNHEY, CDR2 SMNVEV (reference sequence). The CDR3 runs 15 residues. CDR3 residues: CASSSPGGAGQPQHF. The CDR3 DNA is TGTGCCAGCAGTTCGCCGGGAGGGGCGGGTCAGCCCCAGCATTTT.

V gene TRBV28 combines with J gene TRBJ2-7; D gene ambiguous. From germline, CDR1 is MDHEN and CDR2 SYDVKM. V was clipped by 4 bases and J by 3 bases, with 10 bases between them. The CDR3 is 13 amino acids. The CDR3 DNA follows: TGTGCCAGCAGTTCTCAGCCCATCTACGAGCAGTACTTC. Protein sequence: CASSSQPIYEQYF.

This chain joins TRBV20-1 and TRBJ1-5, with a tentative D call TRBD1 (5 bases). Looked up from germline, CDR1 is DFQATT and CDR2 is SNEGSKA (reference sequence). The CDR3 loop spans 15 amino acids. Trimming shortened V by 4 bases and J by 5 bases, and 18 bases separated the two germline ends. CDR3 protein: CSATEQGGGYQPQHF. CDR3 sequence (DNA): TGCAGTGCTACTGAGCAGGGTGGGGGGTATCAGCCCCAGCATTTT.

The chain joins TRBV10-3 to TRBJ2-2, with D hard to call. Germline CDR1 is ENHRY and CDR2 is SYGVKD. V was pared by 3 bases and J by 7 bases, with 9 bases between. The CDR3 is 13 residues long. CDR3 nucleotide sequence: TGTGCCATCAGTGACGCCGGTCTCGGGGAGCTGTTTTTT. Its protein is CAISDAGLGELFF.

V and J are TRBV5-6 and TRBJ2-7; D unclear. The CDR3 runs to 11 residues. The germline V gene has CDR1 SGHDT and CDR2 YYEEEE. Trimming stripped 0 bases from V and 4 bases from J, with 2 bases between. CDR3 sequence (DNA): TGTGCCAGCAGCTTGGCGTACGAGCAGTACTTC. The encoded protein is CASSLAYEQYF.